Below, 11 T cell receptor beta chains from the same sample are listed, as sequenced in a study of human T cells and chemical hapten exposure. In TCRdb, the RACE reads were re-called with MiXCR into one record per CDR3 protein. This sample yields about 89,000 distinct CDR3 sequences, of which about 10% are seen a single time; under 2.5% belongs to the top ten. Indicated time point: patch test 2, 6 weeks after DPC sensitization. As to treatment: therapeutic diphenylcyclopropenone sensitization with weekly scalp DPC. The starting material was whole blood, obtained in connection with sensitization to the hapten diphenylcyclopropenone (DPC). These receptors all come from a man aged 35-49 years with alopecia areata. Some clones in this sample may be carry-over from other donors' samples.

The CDR3 coding sequence is TGTGCCTTGTCACCCGGGACTGGCACAGATACGCAGTATTTT. Its protein product is CALSPGTGTDTQYF. The chain employs TRBV10-3 and TRBJ2-3, with D maybe TRBD2 (6 bases). The V end lost 11 bases, the J end lost 1 base, and 16 bases lay between the germline ends. The CDR3 contains 14 residues. Per the germline V gene, CDR1 is ENHRY and CDR2 is SYGVKD.

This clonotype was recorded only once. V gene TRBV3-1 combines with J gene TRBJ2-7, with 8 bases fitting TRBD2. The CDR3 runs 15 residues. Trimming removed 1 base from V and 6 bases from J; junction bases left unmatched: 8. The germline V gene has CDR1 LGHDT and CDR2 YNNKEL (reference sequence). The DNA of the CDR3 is TGTGCCAGCAGCCAAGTTGGGGCGGGAGGACCCGAGCAGTACTTC. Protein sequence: CASSQVGAGGPEQYF.

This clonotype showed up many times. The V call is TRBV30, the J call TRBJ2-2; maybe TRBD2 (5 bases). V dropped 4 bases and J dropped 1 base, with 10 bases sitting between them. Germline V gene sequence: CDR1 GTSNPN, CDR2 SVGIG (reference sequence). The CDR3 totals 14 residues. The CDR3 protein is CAWNQAVNTGELFF. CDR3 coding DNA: TGTGCCTGGAACCAAGCGGTGAACACCGGGGAGCTGTTTTTT.

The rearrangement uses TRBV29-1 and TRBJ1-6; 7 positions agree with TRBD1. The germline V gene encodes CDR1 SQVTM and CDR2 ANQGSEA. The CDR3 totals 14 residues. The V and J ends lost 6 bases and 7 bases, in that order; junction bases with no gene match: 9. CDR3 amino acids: CSVRLTGANSPLHF. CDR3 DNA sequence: TGCAGCGTGCGCCTAACAGGGGCAAATTCACCCCTCCACTTT.

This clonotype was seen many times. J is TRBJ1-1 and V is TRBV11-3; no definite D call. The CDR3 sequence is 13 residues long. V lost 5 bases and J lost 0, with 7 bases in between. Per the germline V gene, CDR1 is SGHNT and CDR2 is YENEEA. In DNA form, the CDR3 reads TGTGCCAGCAGCCCCTCACTGAACACTGAAGCTTTCTTT. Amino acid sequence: CASSPSLNTEAFF.

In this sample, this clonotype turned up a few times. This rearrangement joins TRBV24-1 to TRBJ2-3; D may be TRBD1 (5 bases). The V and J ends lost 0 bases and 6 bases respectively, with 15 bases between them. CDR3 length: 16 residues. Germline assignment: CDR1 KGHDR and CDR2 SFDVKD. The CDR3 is CATSDLDSSTADTQYF. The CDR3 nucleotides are TGTGCCACCAGTGATTTGGACAGCTCAACGGCGGATACGCAGTATTTT.

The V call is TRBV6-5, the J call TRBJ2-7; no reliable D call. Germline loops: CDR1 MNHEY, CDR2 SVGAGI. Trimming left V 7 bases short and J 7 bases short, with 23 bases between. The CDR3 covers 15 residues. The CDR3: CASKPTRRPKREQYF. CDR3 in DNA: TGTGCCAGCAAACCAACCCGTCGCCCTAAGAGGGAGCAGTACTTC.

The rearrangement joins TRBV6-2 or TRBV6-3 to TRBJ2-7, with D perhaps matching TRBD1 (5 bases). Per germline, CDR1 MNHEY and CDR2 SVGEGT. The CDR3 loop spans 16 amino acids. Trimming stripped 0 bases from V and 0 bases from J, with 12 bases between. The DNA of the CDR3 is TGTGCCAGCAGTTACTCTCGTCGGACATCCTCCTACGAGCAGTACTTC. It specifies CASSYSRRTSSYEQYF.

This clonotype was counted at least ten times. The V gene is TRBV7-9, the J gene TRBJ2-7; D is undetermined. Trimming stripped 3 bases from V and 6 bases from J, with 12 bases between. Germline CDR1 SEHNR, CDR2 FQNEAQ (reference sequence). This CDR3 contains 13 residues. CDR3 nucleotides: TGTGCCAGCAGCTTGGTCGGCTCTTCCGAGCAGTACTTC. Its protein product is CASSLVGSSEQYF.

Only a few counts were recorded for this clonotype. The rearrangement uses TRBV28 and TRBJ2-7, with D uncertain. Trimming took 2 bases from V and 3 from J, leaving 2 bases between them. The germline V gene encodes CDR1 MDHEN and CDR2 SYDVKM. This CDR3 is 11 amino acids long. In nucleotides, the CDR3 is TGTGCCAGCAGTTTACTCTACGAGCAGTACTTC. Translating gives CASSLLYEQYF.

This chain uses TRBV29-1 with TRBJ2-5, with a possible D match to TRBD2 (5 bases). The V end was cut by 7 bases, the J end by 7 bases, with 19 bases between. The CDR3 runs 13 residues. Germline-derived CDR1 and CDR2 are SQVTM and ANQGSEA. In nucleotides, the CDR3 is TGCAGCGCCGAGGCGGGCAGCTCGGGGACCCAGTACTTC. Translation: CSAEAGSSGTQYF. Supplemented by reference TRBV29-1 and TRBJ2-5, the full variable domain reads SAVISQKPSRDICQRGTSLTIQCQVDSQVTMMFWYRQQPGQSLTLIATANQGSEATYESGFVIDKFPISRPNLTFSTLTVSNMSPEDSSIYLCSAEAGSSGTQYFGPGTRLLVL.